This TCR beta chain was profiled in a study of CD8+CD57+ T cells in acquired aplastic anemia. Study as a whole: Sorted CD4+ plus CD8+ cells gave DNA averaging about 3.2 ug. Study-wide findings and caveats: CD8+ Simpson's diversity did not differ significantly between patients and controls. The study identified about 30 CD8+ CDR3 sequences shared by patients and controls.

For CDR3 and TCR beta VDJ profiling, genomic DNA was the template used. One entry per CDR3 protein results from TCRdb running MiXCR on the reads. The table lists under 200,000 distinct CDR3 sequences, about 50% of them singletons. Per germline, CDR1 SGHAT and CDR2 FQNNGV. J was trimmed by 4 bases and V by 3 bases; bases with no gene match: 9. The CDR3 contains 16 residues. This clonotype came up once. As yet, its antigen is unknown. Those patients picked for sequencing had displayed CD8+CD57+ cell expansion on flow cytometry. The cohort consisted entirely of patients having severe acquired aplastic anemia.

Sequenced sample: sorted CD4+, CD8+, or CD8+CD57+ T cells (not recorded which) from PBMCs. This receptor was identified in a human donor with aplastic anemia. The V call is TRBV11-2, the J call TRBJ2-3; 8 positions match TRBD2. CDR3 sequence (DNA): TGTGCCAGCAGCTTCCTGGGACTAGAGTTCGCAGATACGCAGTATTTT. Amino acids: CASSFLGLEFADTQYF.